The clone carrying this TCR beta chain showed up many times. Its antigen is unknown. This entry belongs to a study of spatial heterogeneity in lung cancer. Study details: The library had UMIs, and each TCR and UMI pair averaged more than ten raw reads. Findings of the study overall: Blood showed ubiquitous tumor TCRs more often at resection than at routine follow-up.

The CDR3 extends over 14 amino acids. Between the trimmed V and J ends, which lost 1 base and 8 bases, there was a span of 15 bases. Germline-derived CDR1 and CDR2 are SQVTM and ANQGSEA. Time point denoted: sample taken at primary tumor resection. Whole RNA, which was extracted from tumor, nontumor lung tissue or frozen PBMC, was sequenced without any cell sorting. Unique molecular identifiers, one per molecule, were present on every TCR cDNA molecule. MiXCR was run by TCRdb on the 5' RACE reads, yielding one entry per CDR3 protein. The sample contains tens of thousands of distinct CDR3 sequences, 6% to 8% of which appear only once.

The source material was PBMCs, sampled at surgery. J is TRBJ2-1 and V is TRBV29-1, with D maybe TRBD2 (6 bases). The TCR was taken from a male donor with early-stage non-small cell lung cancer. The CDR3: CSVEGGVILDEQFF. Written as DNA, the CDR3 is TGCAGCGTTGAAGGGGGGGTGATCCTCGATGAGCAGTTCTTC.